This T cell receptor (beta chain) comes out of a study of blood T cell repertoires in COVID-19. Study summary: The United States, Italy and Spain were the sources of the acute and convalescent COVID-19 samples.

Assay: immunoSEQ multiplex PCR; the TCRdb copy retains only in-frame clones and omits some. Of about 220,000 clones in the sample, roughly 88% were seen once. Trimming stripped 6 bases from V and 3 bases from J, with 11 bases between. Germline loops: CDR1 LNHDA, CDR2 SQIVND (reference sequence). The CDR3 is 13 amino acids. V usage is TRBV19 and J usage is TRBJ1-1, with unresolved D. The specimen was peripheral blood. The sequence was collected from a man aged 35-49 years who had recovered from COVID-19. The CDR3 nucleotides are TGTGCCAGTAGGGTAACAAGCGACACTGAAGCTTTCTTT. Protein sequence: CASRVTSDTEAFF.